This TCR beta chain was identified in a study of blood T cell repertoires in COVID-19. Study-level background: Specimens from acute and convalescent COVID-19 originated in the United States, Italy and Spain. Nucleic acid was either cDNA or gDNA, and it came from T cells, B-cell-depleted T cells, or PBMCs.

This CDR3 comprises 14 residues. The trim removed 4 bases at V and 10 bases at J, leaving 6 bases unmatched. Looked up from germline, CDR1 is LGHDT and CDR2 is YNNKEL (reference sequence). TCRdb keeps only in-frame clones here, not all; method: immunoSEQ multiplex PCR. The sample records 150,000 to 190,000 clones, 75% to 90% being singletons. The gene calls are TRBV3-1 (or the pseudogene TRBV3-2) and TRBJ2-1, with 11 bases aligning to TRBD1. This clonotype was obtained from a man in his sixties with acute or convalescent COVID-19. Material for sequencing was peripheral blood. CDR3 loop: CASSLRTGGGEQFF. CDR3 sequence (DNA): TGTGCCAGCAGCCTGCGGACAGGGGGCGGGGAGCAGTTCTTC.